One sample yielded the 14 T cell receptor beta chains listed below, sequenced in a study of response to subunit inactivated influenza vaccine. MiXCR, run by TCRdb on the RT-PCR reads, gives a single entry per CDR3 protein. There are about 540,000 distinct CDR3 sequences in the sample; around 25% occur only once, and 2.8% lies in the top ten. This sample was also put to use in a study of T cells expressing NK-cell markers. That paper adds: The authors generated TCR beta cDNA through 5'RACE template switching with UMIs.

Here the sequenced sample was CD4+ T cells sorted from PBMCs, taken less than 13 days after vaccination. All receptors come from a man in his fifties or sixties who received an inactivated influenza vaccine.

This clonotype has a count of ten or more. CDR3 sequence: CSVGTSGRAETQYF. The CDR3 DNA reads TGCAGCGTGGGGACTAGCGGGAGGGCAGAGACCCAGTACTTC. The chain couples TRBV29-1 to TRBJ2-5; TRBD2 aligns across 16 bases. This CDR3 comprises 14 residues. Germline-derived CDR1 and CDR2 are SQVTM and ANQGSEA. V lost 6 bases, J lost 4 bases, and 2 bases stayed unmatched.

V gene TRBV12-3 or TRBV12-4 combines with J gene TRBJ1-1, with D perhaps matching TRBD1 (5 bases). V lost 6 bases and J lost 1, with 15 bases in between. There are 15 residues in the CDR3. The CDR3 sequence: CASSRIGGANTEAFF. For the CDR3, the DNA is TGTGCCAGCAGCCGAATCGGAGGGGCGAACACTGAAGCTTTCTTT.

The chain uses TRBV5-1 and TRBJ2-1; 14 nucleotides agree with TRBD2. This CDR3 is 16 amino acids long. Losses at the gene ends were 4 bases for V and 3 bases for J; bases not matched to a gene: 3. From germline, CDR1 is SGHRS and CDR2 YFSETQ. As DNA, the CDR3 is TGCGCCAGCAGCGCGGGGACTAGCGGGGGCTACAATGAGCAGTTCTTC. Translation: CASSAGTSGGYNEQFF.

The chain carries TRBV6-1 and TRBJ1-6, with TRBD1 matching over 8 bases. Germline CDR1 reads MNHNS; CDR2 reads SASEGT. There are 15 residues in the CDR3. J lost 5 bases, V lost 6 bases, and 6 bases had no gene match. The CDR3 DNA is TGTGCCAGCAGGCCGCCGACAGGGGATAATTCACCCCTCCACTTT. The encoded protein is CASRPPTGDNSPLHF.

This clonotype was observed at least ten times. The rearrangement uses TRBV24-1 and TRBJ2-5; D remains ambiguous. V lost 0 bases to trimming and J lost 5 bases, with 0 bases between them. Germline-derived CDR1 and CDR2 are KGHDR and SFDVKD. CDR3 size: 11 residues. The DNA of the CDR3 is TGTGCCACCAGTGATTTGGAGACCCAGTACTTC. Protein sequence: CATSDLETQYF.

The chain joins TRBV6-2 or TRBV6-3 to TRBJ1-6, with a weak D call TRBD1 (5 bases). The length of the CDR3 is 13 residues. CDR1 is MNHEY, CDR2 SVGEGT, per germline. V lost 2 bases to trimming and J lost 13 bases, with 12 bases between them. The CDR3 DNA sequence: TGTGCCAGCAGTTACGGGACCGTCATGCCCCTCCACTTT. Protein product: CASSYGTVMPLHF.

The rearrangement joins TRBV18 to TRBJ2-4; TRBD1 matches 12 bases. With V trimmed by 2 bases and J by 4 bases, 9 bases remained unmatched. The CDR3 totals 18 residues. Germline CDR1 reads KGHSH; CDR2 reads LQKENI. The CDR3 DNA reads as TGTGCCAGCTCACCAGTTTCGGGGACAGGGGGCCGAAAAAACATTCAGTACTTC. Residues: CASSPVSGTGGRKNIQYF.

This clonotype showed up just a few times. The chain joins TRBV5-6 to TRBJ2-1; perhaps D is TRBD1 or TRBD2 (6 bases each). The CDR3 extends over 19 amino acids. Germline lookup yields CDR1 SGHDT and CDR2 YYEEEE. The germline V and J ends were trimmed by 0 bases and 3 bases, with 22 bases remaining between them. This CDR3 is CASSLAGAAKGDNYNEQFF. CDR3 DNA: TGTGCCAGCAGCTTGGCGGGGGCCGCCAAGGGGGATAACTACAATGAGCAGTTCTTC.

The rearrangement joins TRBV11-2 to TRBJ2-1; the match to TRBD2 covers 13 bases. The CDR3 is 17 residues long. With V trimmed by 5 bases and J by 3 bases, 7 bases remained unmatched. Germline-derived CDR1 and CDR2 are SGHAT and FQNNGV. The CDR3 sequence: CASSMWTSGSLYNEQFF. CDR3 sequence (DNA): TGTGCCAGCAGCATGTGGACTAGCGGGAGTCTCTACAATGAGCAGTTCTTC.

The J gene is TRBJ2-7, the V gene TRBV7-2, with a weak D call TRBD2 (6 bases). Looked up from germline, CDR1 is SGHTA and CDR2 is FQGNSA. The CDR3 sequence is 13 residues long. The V end was cut by 5 bases, the J end by 7 bases, with 15 bases between. In nucleotides, the CDR3 is TGTGCCAGCAGCCCTCCCCGGGGGAGAGAGCAGTACTTC. It translates to CASSPPRGREQYF. Supplemented by reference TRBV7-2 and TRBJ2-7, the full variable domain reads GAGVSQSPSNKVTEKGKDVELRCDPISGHTALYWYRQSLGQGLEFLIYFQGNSAPDKSGLPSDRFSAERTGGSVSTLTIQRTQQEDSAVYLCASSPPRGREQYFGPGTRLTVT.

Only a few counts were recorded for this clonotype. The chain has TRBV7-2 and TRBJ1-2; D possibly corresponds to TRBD1 (6 bases). The V end was cut by 1 base, the J end by 3 bases, with 9 bases between. This CDR3 comprises 14 residues. Germline V gene data show CDR1 as SGHTA and CDR2 as FQGNSA. CDR3 DNA: TGTGCCAGCAGCTTAGGGGGGCGGTACTATGGCTACACCTTC. The encoded protein is CASSLGGRYYGYTF.

Only a few counts were recorded for this clonotype. The rearrangement uses TRBV3-1 and TRBJ2-7; 7 nucleotides match TRBD1. The CDR3 loop spans 16 amino acids. Germline CDR1 and CDR2: LGHDT and YNNKEL (reference sequence). Trimming took 4 bases from V and 6 from J; bases not matched to a gene: 15. CDR3 bases: TGTGCCAGCAGCCCCCGACAGGGAATTCGTAACCTCGAGCAGTACTTC. Its protein product is CASSPRQGIRNLEQYF.

This clonotype was counted only a few times. The chain carries TRBV5-1 and TRBJ2-5; D is unclear. CDR3 length: 14 residues. Germline V lookup: CDR1 SGHRS, CDR2 YFSETQ. V was pared by 7 bases and J by 5 bases, with 18 bases between. Here the CDR3 reads CASGRFSIGETQYF. The CDR3 nucleotides read TGCGCCAGCGGTCGATTTTCGATCGGGGAGACCCAGTACTTC.

V gene TRBV24-1 combines with J gene TRBJ2-1, with a tentative D call TRBD1 (5 bases). This CDR3 is 16 amino acids long. Trimming stripped 3 bases from V and 9 bases from J, with 20 bases between. Germline CDR1 reads KGHDR; CDR2 reads SFDVKD. CDR3 nucleotides: TGTGCCACCAGTGATCCACTGACAGACCGGTCTTTTGAGCAGTTCTTC. This gives the protein CATSDPLTDRSFEQFF.